A selection of T cell receptor beta chains follows, all from one sample in a study of long-term antiretroviral therapy in people with HIV. The data were produced by immunoSEQ multiplex PCR, yet TCRdb's version contains in-frame clones alone and is incomplete. This table holds 20,000 to 25,000 clones, around 85% found once. Sequencing used unsorted PBMCs, obtained 1.6 years after starting antiretroviral therapy. The receptor source for this set is a man aged 35 to 55 with HIV. Both conserved end residues are part of each CDR3. The D gene is left open where the match is weak.

TRBJ1-1	TRBV6-6	.	CASSYGSTEAFF
TRBJ1-3	TRBV9	.	CASSAAGSGNTIYF
TRBJ2-1	TRBV6-1	TRBD2	CASSEAGGYNEQFF
TRBJ1-3	TRBV29-1	.	CSVPGSDSSGNTIYF
TRBJ2-1	TRBV6-5	.	CASRVSGSTYNEQFF
TRBJ2-7	TRBV18	.	CASSPGDTPYEQYF
TRBJ2-5	TRBV6-5	.	CASSYEGDRVETQYF
TRBJ1-6	TRBV6-1	TRBD1	CASNPGQGSSPLHF
TRBJ2-7	TRBV6-5	TRBD2	CASMGGKLVYEQYF
TRBJ1-1	TRBV4-1	.	CASSQGDGRGMNTEAFF
TRBJ2-7	TRBV6-5	TRBD1	CASSYGGQGRYEQYF
TRBJ2-1	TRBV5-6	.	CASSLGTANEQFF
TRBJ2-3	TRBV4-1	TRBD2	CASRREGGRSDTQYF
TRBJ1-6	TRBV7-6	TRBD1	CASSLGWDSYNSPLHF
TRBJ2-3	TRBV4-1	TRBD2	CASSRELAGGIDTQYF
TRBJ1-1	TRBV5-1	.	CASSWGLNTEAFF
TRBJ1-5	TRBV6-1	.	CASSGGLRNQPQHF
TRBJ1-2	TRBV7-9	.	CASSPGRGFEGYTF
TRBJ1-5	TRBV2	TRBD1	CASSTDRVNQPQHF
TRBJ2-1	TRBV11-2	TRBD2	CASSLEPRTSGGLNEQFF
TRBJ2-1	TRBV9	.	CASSPWSNSYNEQFF
TRBJ2-2	TRBV11-2	.	CASSFLGGIGELFF
TRBJ2-2	TRBV5-6	TRBD1	CASSAGQGRTGELFF
TRBJ2-1	TRBV7-8	TRBD2	CASSYRTSGNNEQFF
TRBJ2-3	TRBV19	TRBD1	CASSPRGQGPDTQYF
TRBJ1-2	TRBV7-6	TRBD1	CASSLGTGVFLNYGYTF
TRBJ1-1	TRBV2	.	CASIWAGVTEAFF
TRBJ2-3	TRBV9	.	CASSVSGTDTQYF
TRBJ1-1	TRBV13	TRBD1	CASSRDRGSTEAFF
TRBJ2-7	TRBV4-1	.	CASSQQDGYEQYF
TRBJ2-3	TRBV10-3	TRBD1	CAISVHHKTGASTDTQYF
TRBJ1-1	TRBV9	TRBD1	CASSPSGQGARTEAFF
TRBJ1-5	TRBV7-5	.	CARSSEDLGLSSNQPQHF
TRBJ2-3	TRBV5-1	.	CASSLGRTITDTQYF
TRBJ2-3	TRBV7-9	TRBD2	CASSRLAGGPGRDTQYF
TRBJ1-1	TRBV29-1	TRBD1	CSVEGQRRGTEAFF
TRBJ2-1	TRBV13	TRBD1	CASSSRTGAGNEQFF
TRBJ2-6	TRBV5-1	.	CASSWGGASSGANVLTF
TRBJ1-4	TRBV5-1	TRBD1	CASSDDRGPGEKLFF
TRBJ1-1	TRBV5-1	.	CASSRQENTEAFF
TRBJ2-1	TRBV2	TRBD2	CASSEAGGLAVPNHNEQFF
TRBJ2-5	TRBV5-1	TRBD1	CASSLGGQGRLAQYF